This is a list of T cell receptor beta chains from one sample in a study of blood T cells in healthy people across ages. TCRdb passed the 5' RACE reads through MiXCR, listing each CDR3 protein once. The table lists around 1,700,000 distinct CDR3 sequences, 28% of them singletons. Material: blood. These receptors originate from a woman aged 25 to 45 in good health. CDR3s include the opening cysteine and the closing phenylalanine or tryptophan. D genes are given only for firm matches. Some rows mark clone size as missing; the rest say once, few, many or name a class of expanded clone.

j_gene	v_gene	abundance	d_gene	CDR3aa	CDR3nt
TRBJ1-5	TRBV12-3/TRBV12-4	NA	NA	CASANYRALINQPQHF	TGTGCCAGCGCCAATTACAGGGCACTAATCAATCAGCCCCAGCATTTT
TRBJ1-1	TRBV20-1	NA	NA	CSATREGGHTEAFF	TGCAGTGCTACTAGGGAGGGTGGACACACTGAAGCTTTCTTT
TRBJ2-7	TRBV4-1	NA	NA	CASSRDTGTYEAYEQYF	TGCGCCAGTAGCCGAGATACAGGGACCTATGAAGCTTACGAGCAGTACTTC
TRBJ2-3	TRBV30	NA	TRBD2	CARSGGLAGVLTDTQYF	TGTGCCCGGAGTGGAGGTCTAGCGGGAGTGCTAACAGATACGCAGTATTTT
TRBJ1-2	TRBV29-1	NA	NA	CSVVVSLYGYTF	TGCAGCGTTGTGGTGTCCTTATATGGCTACACCTTC
TRBJ1-1	TRBV5-1	NA	NA	CAGRTTAELNTEAFF	TGCGCCGGCAGAACGACAGCGGAGTTGAACACTGAAGCTTTCTTT
TRBJ2-5	TRBV20-1	few	TRBD2	CSARAEGRGWNEQYF	TGCAGTGCTAGAGCCGAGGGGCGGGGGTGGAATGAGCAGTACTTC
TRBJ2-5	TRBV2	NA	TRBD1	CAGKRTGETQYF	TGTGCCGGCAAGAGGACAGGAGAGACCCAGTACTTC
TRBJ2-1	TRBV6-5	NA	NA	CVTGTVGFNEQFF	TGTGTTACAGGGACTGTGGGCTTTAATGAGCAGTTCTTC
TRBJ1-2	TRBV12-3/TRBV12-4	many	TRBD1	CASSSLGTGASVAGYTF	TGTGCCAGCAGTTCCTTGGGGACAGGGGCGTCCGTCGCTGGCTACACCTTC
TRBJ2-3	TRBV7-2	few	NA	CASSLGGMGASTDTQYF	TGTGCCAGCAGCTTAGGGGGCATGGGAGCTAGCACAGATACGCAGTATTTT
TRBJ1-2	TRBV28	few	TRBD1	CAIKAGTGWGYGYTF	TGTGCCATCAAAGCCGGGACAGGGTGGGGCTATGGCTACACCTTC
TRBJ1-2	TRBV7-2	NA	NA	CASRFRGSDGYTF	TGTGCCAGCAGATTTAGGGGGAGCGATGGCTACACCTTC
TRBJ2-1	TRBV2	NA	NA	CASKTDFEETQFF	TGTGCCAGCAAGACAGACTTTGAAGAGACCCAGTTCTTC
TRBJ2-4	TRBV7-8	NA	TRBD2	CASSSRGLEDIQYF	TGTGCCAGCAGCTCCCGGGGACTAGAAGACATTCAGTACTTC
TRBJ2-2	TRBV28	NA	TRBD1	CASSLTGGLSGELFF	TGTGCCAGCAGTTTAACAGGGGGCTTGTCCGGGGAGCTGTTTTTT
TRBJ2-7	TRBV7-2	NA	NA	CASSLGTARTYEQYF	TGTGCCAGCAGCCTCGGGACCGCTAGAACCTACGAGCAGTACTTC